Each of the 27 T cell receptor beta chains below was sequenced from the same sample in a study of Graves' ophthalmopathy and Graves' hyperthyroidism. Amplified material comprised TCR beta CDR3 regions derived from RNA transcripts. The library came from an HTBI-primed first-round RT-PCR and a second-round multiplex PCR. TCRdb redid the calling of the multiplex PCR reads with MiXCR, one entry per CDR3 protein. Here the sample spans approximately 410,000 distinct CDR3 sequences, just over 15% being singletons. The sample taken for sequencing was peripheral blood. These receptors were taken from a woman aged 18-29 years with stable Graves' hyperthyroidism.

Of note for this clonotype: The junction differs from germline at one of its ends, possibly a read error. The chain links TRBV20-1 to TRBJ2-5, with 13 bases matching TRBD2. Per germline, CDR1 DFQATT and CDR2 SNEGSKA (reference sequence). This CDR3 is 18 amino acids long. CDR3: CSARFVGLAGVIQETQYF. In DNA form, the CDR3 reads TGTAGTGCTAGGTTTGTCGGACTAGCGGGAGTAATACAAGAGACCCAGTACTTC.

This clonotype was seen at least ten times. The chain recombines TRBV5-1 with TRBJ1-1; a weak D match, TRBD1 (5 bases). CDR1 is SGHRS and CDR2 is YFSETQ in the germline V gene. CDR3 size: 15 residues. V shed 0 bases and J shed 4 bases, with 13 bases lying between them. CDR3 protein: CASSLAGPGGTEAFF. CDR3 DNA sequence: TGCGCCAGCAGCTTGGCGGGACCCGGGGGCACTGAAGCTTTCTTT.

Many counts were recorded for this clonotype. The chain uses TRBV12-3 or TRBV12-4 and TRBJ2-7; TRBD2 agrees at 10 bases. The CDR3 consists of 15 residues. V gave up 2 bases and J gave up 3 bases; unmatched junction bases: 4. Here the CDR3 reads CASSLSSGGRYEQYF. Written as DNA, the CDR3 is TGTGCCAGCAGTTTAAGTAGCGGGGGGCGCTACGAGCAGTACTTC.

This clonotype showed up many times. This sequence joins TRBV12-3 or TRBV12-4 and TRBJ1-1, with D possibly matching TRBD1 (6 bases). V lost 5 bases to trimming and J lost 4 bases, with 14 bases between them. The CDR3 extends over 14 amino acids. Here the CDR3 reads CASSPGGAGTEAFF. The CDR3 DNA is TGTGCCAGCAGTCCCGGGGGGGCAGGCACTGAAGCTTTCTTT.

This clonotype was detected ten times or more. The chain recombines TRBV7-2 with TRBJ1-2, with 7 bases matching TRBD1. Germline V gene sequence: CDR1 SGHTA, CDR2 FQGNSA. V lost 3 bases, J lost 5 bases, and 6 bases stayed unmatched. There are 14 residues in the CDR3. The CDR3 loop reads CASSFQTGEYGYTF. DNA for the CDR3: TGTGCCAGCAGCTTCCAAACAGGGGAATATGGCTACACCTTC.

In this sample, this clonotype turned up many times. The chain has TRBV7-9 and TRBJ1-2, with D possibly TRBD1 on 5 matching bases. Trimming removed 5 bases at V and 8 bases at J, with 12 bases between. This CDR3 is 12 amino acids long. The V gene's germline CDR1 is SEHNR and CDR2 FQNEAQ (reference sequence). CDR3 sequence (DNA): TGTGCCAGCAGCGGCAGGGTTTACGGCTACACCTTC. Its protein product is CASSGRVYGYTF. Filled out from reference TRBV7-9 and TRBJ1-2, the complete variable domain reads DTGVSQNPRHKITKRGQNVTFRCDPISEHNRLYWYRQTLGQGPEFLTYFQNEAQLEKSRLLSDRFSAERPKGSFSTLEIQRTEQGDSAMYLCASSGRVYGYTFGSGTRLTVV.

This clonotype was recorded at least ten times. The chain links TRBV24-1 to TRBJ1-2, with TRBD1 as a possible D gene (6 bases). CDR3 size: 15 residues. Germline-derived CDR1 and CDR2 are KGHDR and SFDVKD. Trimming took off 3 bases at V and 0 bases at J, with 10 bases between the two ends. For the CDR3, the DNA is TGTGCCACCAGTGATGGGACACCTTCTAACTATGGCTACACCTTC. This encodes CATSDGTPSNYGYTF.

This clonotype has ten or more counts. This rearrangement joins TRBV12-3 or TRBV12-4 to TRBJ2-5, with a tentative D call TRBD2 (6 bases). The CDR3 is made up of 14 amino acids. Trimming shortened V by 3 bases and J by 1 base, and 9 bases separated the two germline ends. The CDR3 sequence: CASSLIGGQETQYF. CDR3 sequence (DNA): TGTGCCAGCAGTTTGATCGGGGGCCAAGAGACCCAGTACTTC.

The rearrangement uses TRBV4-1 and TRBJ1-1, with D possibly TRBD1 on 6 matching bases. Per the germline V gene, CDR1 is MGHRA and CDR2 is YSYEKL. Trimming removed 0 bases at V and 6 bases at J, with 29 bases between. CDR3 length: 20 residues. CDR3 sequence reads: CASSQDRGSMGYSSRAEAFF. The CDR3 DNA reads TGCGCCAGCAGCCAAGATAGGGGGTCCATGGGATACAGCAGTCGCGCTGAAGCTTTCTTT.

This clonotype has at least ten counts. The CDR3 spells CATSGGRRGTEAFF. CDR3 in DNA: TGTGCCACCTCCGGCGGGCGCAGGGGCACTGAAGCTTTCTTT. This chain links TRBV6-2 or TRBV6-3 with TRBJ1-1; possible D gene TRBD1, 6 bases. The CDR3 is 14 residues long. Germline assignment: CDR1 MNHEY and CDR2 SVGEGT. Trimming cost V 10 bases and J 4 bases, with 19 bases left between them.

The sample holds many counts of this clonotype. The gene calls are TRBV6-1 and TRBJ1-1; D gene unclear. The V gene's germline CDR1 is MNHNS and CDR2 SASEGT. The CDR3 is 14 amino acids. Trimming took 4 bases from V and 9 from J, leaving 18 bases between them. This CDR3 reads CASSATERKEKAFF. In DNA, the CDR3 is TGTGCCAGCAGTGCCACAGAGAGGAAGGAAAAAGCTTTCTTT.

The chain links TRBV6-5 to TRBJ1-5, with no clear D. V was pared by 0 bases and J by 1 base, with 10 bases between. CDR1 is MNHEY and CDR2 is SVGAGI in the germline V gene. The CDR3 is made up of 16 amino acids. As DNA, the CDR3 is TGTGCCAGCAGTTACTCCCCGCCGCAAAGCAATCAGCCCCAGCATTTT. It codes for CASSYSPPQSNQPQHF.

This clonotype was counted ten times or more. The V call is TRBV4-2, the J call TRBJ1-1; 7 bases fit TRBD1. The germline V gene has CDR1 LGHNA and CDR2 YNFKEQ. The CDR3 has 16 amino acids. The ends lost 1 base at V and 1 base at J; junction bases unmatched: 6. CDR3 region: CASSQVGDRTNTEAFF. The CDR3, as DNA: TGTGCCAGCAGCCAAGTAGGGGACAGAACGAACACTGAAGCTTTCTTT.

This clonotype was counted ten times or more. The rearrangement joins TRBV7-9 to TRBJ2-7; weak D call: TRBD2 (5 bases). The germline CDR1 and CDR2 sequences are SEHNR and FQNEAQ (reference sequence). The CDR3 extends over 14 amino acids. The V gene lost 10 bases and the J gene lost 2 bases, with 18 bases spanning the gap. CDR3 in amino acids: CATIPAGAAYEQYF. The CDR3 coding sequence is TGTGCCACCATTCCGGCGGGCGCCGCCTACGAGCAGTACTTC.

This clonotype showed up many times. This rearrangement joins TRBV6-2 or TRBV6-3 to TRBJ2-2, with D unresolved. Deletions cut 5 bases from V and 6 bases from J, with 13 bases between. The V gene's germline CDR1 is MNHEY and CDR2 SVGEGT. The CDR3 has 14 residues. The CDR3, as DNA: TGTGCCAGCAGTATAGAAGTTGGACCCGGGGAGCTGTTTTTT. This translates into CASSIEVGPGELFF.

This rearrangement joins TRBV6-2 or TRBV6-3 to TRBJ2-5; no clear D. CDR3 length: 11 residues. Trimming took off 6 bases at V and 8 bases at J, with 10 bases between the two ends. Germline V gene data show CDR1 as MNHEY and CDR2 as SVGEGT. The DNA of the CDR3 is TGTGCCAGCAGCCCCTCCATAACCCAGTACTTC. Amino acid sequence: CASSPSITQYF.

The chain couples TRBV19 to TRBJ1-1; perhaps TRBD1 as D (6 bases). The V end was cut by 7 bases, the J end by 6 bases, with 12 bases between. Germline loops: CDR1 LNHDA, CDR2 SQIVND (reference sequence). The CDR3 extends over 12 amino acids. CDR3 sequence: CASKKGGPEAFF. CDR3 DNA: TGTGCCAGTAAGAAGGGGGGTCCTGAAGCTTTCTTT.

This clonotype was seen at least ten times. The CDR3 loop is CASSPKRQYSGNTIYF. CDR3 DNA: TGTGCCAGCAGCCCCAAGCGACAGTACTCTGGAAACACCATATATTTT. V is TRBV6-1 and J is TRBJ1-3, with a possible D match to TRBD1 (5 bases). There are 16 residues in the CDR3. The germline V and J ends were trimmed by 6 bases and 0 bases, with 15 bases remaining between them. From germline, CDR1 is MNHNS and CDR2 SASEGT.

This clonotype was found many times. V and J are TRBV7-9 and TRBJ1-1; TRBD1 matches 9 bases. V dropped 5 bases and J dropped 6; count of bases not matched to a gene: 7. The CDR3 runs to 14 residues. Germline V gene lookup returns CDR1 SEHNR and CDR2 FQNEAQ (reference sequence). CDR3 in DNA: TGTGCCAGCAGCGGGGGACAGGGAGGCTCTGAAGCTTTCTTT. Protein product: CASSGGQGGSEAFF.

Comment on this clonotype: This CDR3 is missing its conserved last phenylalanine or tryptophan, likely due to a read error. The DNA is left out, because the CDR3 cannot be placed on it with certainty; the CDR3 is given as TCRdb lists it. The chain couples TRBV25-1 to TRBJ1-1; TRBD1 is the table's D call and was not checked against the DNA. Germline assignment: CDR1 MGHDK and CDR2 SYGVNS. The CDR3 is 17 residues long, ends included. The CDR3 protein is CASSEWEKGNGNTEAWV.

This clonotype was observed many times. The chain has TRBV11-3 and TRBJ2-5; 11 bases map to TRBD1. Trimming cost V 2 bases and J 4 bases; bases outside gene matches: 3. Germline CDR1 and CDR2: SGHNT and YENEEA. This CDR3 is built from 15 residues. The CDR3 spells CASSLWDRGIETQYF. The CDR3, as DNA: TGTGCCAGCAGCTTATGGGACAGGGGGATAGAGACCCAGTACTTC. The variable domain in full, with the rest retrieved from reference TRBV11-3 and TRBJ2-5, is EAGVVQSPRYKIIEKKQPVAFWCNPISGHNTLYWYLQNLGQGPELLIRYENEEAVDDSQLPKDRFSAERLKGVDSTLKIQPAELGDSAVYLCASSLWDRGIETQYFGPGTRLLVL.

This clonotype has more than one count but fewer than ten. This chain uses TRBV12-3 or TRBV12-4 with TRBJ2-5; 8 positions match TRBD2. This CDR3 spans 15 amino acids. V shed 5 bases, J shed 2 bases, and the junction held 7 bases outside the gene matches. The CDR3 is CASSNAGGLQETQYF. CDR3 nucleotide sequence: TGTGCCAGCAGTAACGCGGGGGGCCTACAAGAGACCCAGTACTTC.

Ten or more counts support this clonotype. This chain connects TRBV19 to TRBJ1-1; no clear D. Trimming cost V 4 bases and J 1 base, with 10 bases left between them. The germline gives CDR1 LNHDA, CDR2 SQIVND (reference sequence). This CDR3 comprises 14 residues. The CDR3 nucleotides are TGTGCCAGTAGTAGGAGAGTCTCGAACACTGAAGCTTTCTTT. Amino acid sequence: CASSRRVSNTEAFF.

This clonotype was counted ten times or more. The CDR3 DNA reads as TGTGCCAGCTCCACGGGCGGGGTCTACGAGCAGTACTTC. Amino acids: CASSTGGVYEQYF. J is TRBJ2-7 and V is TRBV2; D is possibly TRBD2 (6 bases). CDR1 is SNHLY, CDR2 FYNNEI, per germline. V dropped 8 bases and J dropped 3 bases, with 14 bases sitting between them. The CDR3 length is 13 residues.

This clonotype came up many times. The chain employs TRBV11-3 and TRBJ1-1; 9 nucleotides line up with TRBD1. The V and J ends lost 5 bases and 5 bases, in that order; junction bases with no gene match: 6. CDR1 SGHNT and CDR2 YENEEA come from the germline V gene. The CDR3 consists of 14 residues. CDR3 nucleotide sequence: TGTGCCAGCAGCGCTGACAGGGGGAGGACTGAAGCTTTCTTT. Translation gives CASSADRGRTEAFF.

This clonotype was observed at least ten times. One base away lies a much larger clone, so this may be a sequencing read error. Written as DNA, the CDR3 is TGTGCTAGTGGTTCCTTAGCAGGGCGCAATTCACCCCTCCACTTT. Translation gives CASGSLAGRNSPLHF. The V and J genes are TRBV12-5 and TRBJ1-6, with TRBD1 as a possible D gene (5 bases). The V gene lost 4 bases and the J gene lost 7 bases, with 14 bases spanning the gap. The CDR3 spans 15 residues. CDR1 and CDR2 from the germline V gene are LGHNT and FRNRAP.

This clonotype was observed many times. The chain has TRBV2 and TRBJ1-5; D uncertain. The V and J ends lost 1 base and 8 bases respectively, with 9 bases between them. Germline CDR1 SNHLY, CDR2 FYNNEI. The CDR3 runs 13 residues. CDR3 nucleotides: TGTGCCAGCAGTGAAGGCCTAAGGGAGCCCCAGCATTTT. Amino acid sequence: CASSEGLREPQHF.